What follows are 31 T cell receptor beta chains derived from one specimen sequenced in a study of blood T cell repertoires in COVID-19. Assay used: immunoSEQ multiplex PCR; TCRdb lists only in-frame clones, some missing. The sample lists over 200,000 clones, over 70% seen once, with around 3.7% in the top ten. Sequenced material: PBMCs or T cells enriched from blood (not recorded which). Receptors originate from a young woman who had been exposed to COVID-19.

The V gene is TRBV5-6, the J gene TRBJ2-7; 8 bases fit TRBD1. V lost 3 bases, J lost 3 bases, and 5 bases stayed unmatched. The CDR3 is 14 amino acids. The germline V gene has CDR1 SGHDT and CDR2 YYEEEE. CDR3 in amino acids: CASSSTGVDYEQYF. CDR3 sequence (DNA): TGTGCCAGCAGCTCGACAGGGGTTGACTACGAGCAGTACTTC.

The chain employs TRBV5-4 and TRBJ2-7, with 8 positions matching TRBD1. Germline CDR1 is SGHNT and CDR2 is YYREEE (reference sequence). Trimming took 8 bases from V and 6 from J; bases not matched to a gene: 10. This CDR3 is 13 amino acids long. For the CDR3, the DNA is TGTGCCAGGAGACAGGGGTCTAGGGTCGAGCAGTACTTC. As protein: CARRQGSRVEQYF.

The rearrangement joins TRBV21-1 to TRBJ2-1; no check of the table's D call, TRBD2, against the DNA was made. TRBV21-1 is classified as a pseudogene. The CDR3 covers 23 residues. As DNA, the CDR3 is TGTGCCAGCAGCAAAGATCTCGAACTAGCGGGAGGACCCACCGGGGGAAACTACAATGAGCAGTTCTTC. This gives the protein CASSKDLELAGGPTGGNYNEQFF.

V and J are TRBV5-6 and TRBJ2-7; D is unclear. With 1 base removed from V and 7 bases from J, the gap between germline ends came to 12 bases. There are 13 residues in the CDR3. The V gene's germline CDR1 is SGHDT and CDR2 YYEEEE. CDR3 region: CASSLFGGKEQYF. CDR3 nucleotide sequence: TGTGCCAGCAGCTTGTTTGGCGGAAAAGAGCAGTACTTC.

The CDR3 here is CASGPRGPYNEQFF. As DNA, the CDR3 is TGTGCCAGCGGCCCTAGGGGGCCCTACAATGAGCAGTTCTTC. The chain is built from TRBV27 and TRBJ2-1, with 7 nucleotides matching TRBD1. Germline assignment: CDR1 MNHEY and CDR2 SMNVEV (reference sequence). CDR3 length equals 14 residues. Losses at the gene ends were 8 bases for V and 2 bases for J; bases not matched to a gene: 6.

V usage is TRBV9 and J usage is TRBJ1-1, with 7 positions matching TRBD1. The V gene end was trimmed by 4 bases and the J gene end by 1 base; junction bases not matched to a gene: 7. The germline CDR1 and CDR2 sequences are SGDLS and YYNGEE. The CDR3 has 15 amino acids. Here the CDR3 reads CASSPQGNQNTEAFF. The CDR3 DNA reads as TGTGCCAGCAGCCCACAGGGGAACCAGAACACTGAAGCTTTCTTT.

The chain links TRBV28 to TRBJ1-1; 7 nucleotides agree with TRBD1. Trimming took 6 bases from V and 0 from J; bases not matched to a gene: 16. The CDR3 consists of 18 residues. The germline V gene encodes CDR1 MDHEN and CDR2 SYDVKM. DNA for the CDR3: TGTGCCAGCAGACCACCCGACAGGGCCCGAGTCATGAACACTGAAGCTTTCTTT. Translated: CASRPPDRARVMNTEAFF.

This clone occurred once. The rearrangement joins TRBV7-6 to TRBJ1-4, with D maybe TRBD1 (5 bases). This CDR3 is 15 amino acids long. V was shortened by 1 base and J by 8 bases, with 14 bases between the two germline ends. From germline, CDR1 is SGHVS and CDR2 FNYEAQ. DNA for the CDR3: TGTGCCAGCAGCTTAGAGGGGCCGGTCGGGGAAAAACTGTTTTTT. Protein product: CASSLEGPVGEKLFF.

This clone was observed a few times. This sequence joins TRBV2 and TRBJ2-2, with 14 bases matching TRBD2. The CDR3 is 18 residues long. Germline-derived CDR1 and CDR2 are SNHLY and FYNNEI. Trimming cost V 6 bases and J 4 bases; bases outside gene matches: 10. CDR3 sequence reads: CASRPGTSGSIGTGELFF. CDR3 bases: TGTGCCAGCAGGCCCGGGACTAGCGGGAGTATAGGCACCGGGGAGCTGTTTTTT.

This rearrangement joins TRBV30 to TRBJ2-2; D is perhaps TRBD2 (5 bases). Trimming pared 1 base from V and 7 bases from J, leaving 13 bases between. The CDR3 extends over 14 amino acids. Germline V CDR1 and CDR2: GTSNPN, SVGIG (reference sequence). The CDR3 sequence: CAWSESGNDGELFF. The CDR3 DNA follows: TGTGCCTGGAGTGAATCCGGGAACGACGGGGAGCTGTTTTTT. The whole variable domain, filled in from reference TRBV30 and TRBJ2-2, reads SQTIHQWPATLVQPVGSPLSLECTVEGTSNPNLYWYRQAAGRGLQLLFYSVGIGQISSEVPQNLSASRPQDRQFILSSKKLLLSDSGFYLCAWSESGNDGELFFGEGSRLTVL.

The CDR3 sequence: CASTPGQDYPWSPLHF. CDR3 nucleotides: TGTGCCAGCACCCCAGGACAGGATTATCCTTGGTCACCCCTCCACTTT. V gene TRBV27 combines with J gene TRBJ1-6; 7 bases fit TRBD1. The CDR3 has 16 amino acids. The V segment lost 7 bases and the J segment 10 bases; nucleotides outside the gene matches: 16. Germline V gene sequence: CDR1 MNHEY, CDR2 SMNVEV (reference sequence).

The chain employs TRBV13 and TRBJ2-2; D perhaps matches TRBD2 (6 bases). Germline V CDR1 and CDR2: PRHDT, FYEKMQ (reference sequence). The germline V and J ends were trimmed by 4 bases and 4 bases, with 19 bases remaining between them. The CDR3 is 17 amino acids. CDR3: CASSSYRRLRGTGELFF. The CDR3 DNA reads as TGTGCCAGCAGCTCATACAGGCGCTTGCGGGGCACCGGGGAGCTGTTTTTT. Variable domain in full (rest from reference TRBV13 and TRBJ2-2): AAGVIQSPRHLIKEKRETATLKCYPIPRHDTVYWYQQGPGQDPQFLISFYEKMQSDKGSIPDRFSAQQFSDYHSELNMSSLELGDSALYFCASSSYRRLRGTGELFFGEGSRLTVL.

This sequence joins TRBV10-1 and TRBJ1-1; D unclear. The CDR3 sequence is 13 residues long. From germline, CDR1 is WNHNN and CDR2 SYGVQD (reference sequence). Trimming left V 4 bases short and J 5 bases short, with 11 bases between. DNA of the CDR3: TGCGCCAGCAGTGGGACTACGAGGACTGAAGCTTTCTTT. It specifies CASSGTTRTEAFF.

The V gene is TRBV13, the J gene TRBJ2-3, with D perhaps matching TRBD1 (6 bases). V lost 5 bases to trimming and J lost 2 bases, with 17 bases between them. Germline CDR1 is PRHDT and CDR2 is FYEKMQ (reference sequence). The CDR3 is 16 amino acids. The CDR3 spells CASSRPIQGPTDTQYF. CDR3 in DNA: TGTGCCAGCAGCCGGCCCATCCAGGGGCCCACAGATACGCAGTATTTT.

This rearrangement joins TRBV29-1 to TRBJ1-2, with a weak D call TRBD1 (5 bases). The CDR3 totals 11 residues. CDR1 is SQVTM, CDR2 ANQGSEA, per germline. Trimming removed 6 bases from V and 9 bases from J, with 14 bases in between. The CDR3 DNA sequence: TGCAGCGTGGAGGGTGGGGGTAGCTACACCTTC. Protein: CSVEGGGSYTF. Full variable domain (outside the CDR3, taken from reference TRBV29-1 and TRBJ1-2): SAVISQKPSRDICQRGTSLTIQCQVDSQVTMMFWYRQQPGQSLTLIATANQGSEATYESGFVIDKFPISRPNLTFSTLTVSNMSPEDSSIYLCSVEGGGSYTFGSGTRLTVV.

The chain links TRBV27 to TRBJ2-2; D possibly corresponds to TRBD1 (5 bases). Trimming removed 5 bases from V and 2 bases from J, with 9 bases in between. In germline, CDR1 is MNHEY, CDR2 SMNVEV (reference sequence). The CDR3 is made up of 14 amino acids. CDR3 DNA sequence: TGTGCCAGCAGTCCGACAGTTAACACCGGGGAGCTGTTTTTT. Its protein product is CASSPTVNTGELFF.

The chain combines TRBV18 with TRBJ2-1; D call uncertain. V was trimmed by 5 bases and J by 4 bases, leaving 12 bases between them. The CDR3 contains 14 residues. Germline-derived CDR1 and CDR2 are KGHSH and LQKENI. CDR3 nucleotide sequence: TGTGCCAGCTCAATAGCACGCTCGTACAATGAGCAGTTCTTC. It is translated as CASSIARSYNEQFF. The entire variable domain, with the rest obtained from reference TRBV18 and TRBJ2-1, is as follows: NAGVMQNPRHLVRRRGQEARLRCSPMKGHSHVYWYRQLPEEGLKFMVYLQKENIIDESGMPKERFSAEFPKEGPSILRIQQVVRGDSAAYFCASSIARSYNEQFFGPGTRLTVL.

The chain joins TRBV28 to TRBJ2-3, with 8 bases fitting TRBD1. There are 14 residues in the CDR3. The V gene's germline CDR1 is MDHEN and CDR2 SYDVKM. Trimming took 8 bases from V and 1 from J; bases not matched to a gene: 5. The CDR3 bases are TGTGCCAGCTTGCAGGGGGCGCGCACAGATACGCAGTATTTT. Its protein product is CASLQGARTDTQYF. The full variable domain, rest sourced from reference TRBV28 and TRBJ2-3, is DVKVTQSSRYLVKRTGEKVFLECVQDMDHENMFWYRQDPGLGLRLIYFSYDVKMKEKGDIPEGYSVSREKKERFSLILESASTNQTSMYLCASLQGARTDTQYFGPGTRLTVL.

The chain employs TRBV4-1 and TRBJ2-1, with D perhaps TRBD2 (6 bases). The CDR3 length is 16 residues. V was trimmed by 4 bases and J by 0 bases, leaving 13 bases between them. Germline V gene data show CDR1 as MGHRA and CDR2 as YSYEKL. The CDR3 coding sequence is TGCGCCAGCAGCCCTCAAGGGAGGAGCTCCTACAATGAGCAGTTCTTC. Translated, it gives CASSPQGRSSYNEQFF.

This chain links TRBV4-1 with TRBJ1-5; 8 nucleotides line up with TRBD1. Germline-derived CDR1 and CDR2 are MGHRA and YSYEKL. Trimming cost V 3 bases and J 3 bases; bases outside gene matches: 4. The CDR3 contains 15 residues. CDR3 in amino acids: CASSHNRGFNQPQHF. For the CDR3, the DNA is TGCGCCAGCAGCCATAACAGGGGGTTCAATCAGCCCCAGCATTTT.

This clone was detected only once. This chain connects TRBV30 to TRBJ2-7; 8 bases are shared with TRBD1. The germline V gene has CDR1 GTSNPN and CDR2 SVGIG (reference sequence). V lost 1 base and J lost 4; bases outside the gene matches: 6. The CDR3 is 14 amino acids. Here the CDR3 reads CAWSEPDRAYEQYF. In DNA, the CDR3 is TGTGCCTGGAGTGAGCCGGACAGGGCTTACGAGCAGTACTTC.

The gene calls are TRBV2 and TRBJ1-2; weak D call: TRBD1 (5 bases). V dropped 7 bases and J dropped 8 bases, with 14 bases sitting between them. The CDR3 extends over 12 amino acids. Germline V gives CDR1 SNHLY, CDR2 FYNNEI. CDR3 amino acids: CASMTDTGGYTF. The DNA for the CDR3 is TGTGCCAGCATGACGGACACCGGAGGCTACACCTTC. The whole variable domain, remainder taken from reference TRBV2 and TRBJ1-2, is EPEVTQTPSHQVTQMGQEVILRCVPISNHLYFYWYRQILGQKVEFLVSFYNNEISEKSEIFDDQFSVERPDGSNFTLKIRSTKLEDSAMYFCASMTDTGGYTFGSGTRLTVV.

This chain connects TRBV6-1 to TRBJ1-4; no reliable D call. The CDR3 contains 17 residues. The ends were cut back, 4 bases at V and 8 bases at J, with 23 bases in the middle. Germline V CDR1 and CDR2: MNHNS, SASEGT. The chain's CDR3 is CASSGLGGSPSTEKLFF. In DNA form, the CDR3 reads TGTGCCAGCAGTGGACTAGGAGGCTCCCCTTCGACCGAAAAACTGTTTTTT.

This clone was counted once. V usage is TRBV2 and J usage is TRBJ2-5, with D possibly TRBD1 on 6 matching bases. Per germline, CDR1 SNHLY and CDR2 FYNNEI. The CDR3 is 13 amino acids. V gave up 8 bases and J gave up 2 bases, with 12 bases separating them. The CDR3 region is CASHRDRQETQYF. The CDR3 nucleotides read TGTGCCAGCCACAGGGACCGTCAAGAGACCCAGTACTTC. The complete variable domain, with remaining parts taken from reference TRBV2 and TRBJ2-5, reads EPEVTQTPSHQVTQMGQEVILRCVPISNHLYFYWYRQILGQKVEFLVSFYNNEISEKSEIFDDQFSVERPDGSNFTLKIRSTKLEDSAMYFCASHRDRQETQYFGPGTRLLVL.

The chain joins TRBV5-1 to TRBJ2-3; 8 nucleotides align to TRBD1. The J segment lost 5 bases and the V segment lost 3 bases, leaving 5 bases of the junction unmatched. Germline V lookup: CDR1 SGHRS, CDR2 YFSETQ. The CDR3 has 14 residues. CDR3 sequence (DNA): TGCGCCAGCAGCTCAGGACAGGGCAGAGATACGCAGTATTTT. It codes for CASSSGQGRDTQYF.

The CDR3 reads CASSLVEGHPYEQYF. In DNA, the CDR3 is TGTGCCAGCAGCTTGGTGGAGGGCCACCCCTACGAGCAGTACTTC. This rearrangement joins TRBV5-6 to TRBJ2-7; D is perhaps TRBD2 (6 bases). Germline V CDR1 and CDR2: SGHDT, YYEEEE. The CDR3 spans 15 residues. V lost 0 bases to trimming and J lost 2 bases, with 12 bases between them.

V usage is TRBV29-1 and J usage is TRBJ2-1, with 10 bases identical to TRBD2. V trimming: 6 bases; J trimming: 6 bases; junction bases outside the gene matches: 5. CDR1 is SQVTM and CDR2 is ANQGSEA in the germline V gene. The CDR3 covers 13 residues. CDR3 nucleotides: TGCAGCGTCCCTAGCGGGAGCATCAATGAGCAGTTCTTC. Its translation is CSVPSGSINEQFF.

This chain joins TRBV5-1 and TRBJ1-2; no definite D call. This CDR3 has 15 residues. V shed 2 bases and J shed 6 bases, with 17 bases lying between them. Germline assignment: CDR1 SGHRS and CDR2 YFSETQ. The CDR3 nucleotides read TGCGCCAGCAGCTTTGGAAACAGCGGACGCGATGGCTACACCTTC. Protein product: CASSFGNSGRDGYTF.

This chain links TRBV19 with TRBJ2-6; 7 bases are a match to TRBD1. This CDR3 is 15 amino acids long. With V trimmed by 8 bases and J by 2 bases, 6 bases remained unmatched. Germline lookup yields CDR1 LNHDA and CDR2 SQIVND (reference sequence). The CDR3 DNA is TGTGCCAGTGGCGTAGGGGGCACTGGGGCCAACGTCCTGACTTTC. Encoded protein: CASGVGGTGANVLTF.

The table lists this clone with a count of one. V and J are TRBV2 and TRBJ2-4; TRBD1 matches 9 bases. Germline V gives CDR1 SNHLY, CDR2 FYNNEI. This CDR3 region has 20 residues. Losses at the gene ends were 1 base for V and 0 bases for J; bases not matched to a gene: 13. Written as DNA, the CDR3 is TGTGCCAGCAGTGAAGGAGTTTTGTGGACAGGGGAAGGAGCCAAAAACATTCAGTACTTC. Amino acids: CASSEGVLWTGEGAKNIQYF. Together with reference TRBV2 and TRBJ2-4, the CDR3 gives the full variable domain: EPEVTQTPSHQVTQMGQEVILRCVPISNHLYFYWYRQILGQKVEFLVSFYNNEISEKSEIFDDQFSVERPDGSNFTLKIRSTKLEDSAMYFCASSEGVLWTGEGAKNIQYFGAGTRLSVL.

CDR3 DNA sequence: TGTGCCAGCTCACCCCACCCATCACTGACAGGGAAGGATGGCTACACCTTC. As protein: CASSPHPSLTGKDGYTF. The J gene is TRBJ1-2, the V gene TRBV18; 7 nucleotides match TRBD1. The V gene's germline CDR1 is KGHSH and CDR2 LQKENI. V shed 3 bases and J 6 bases; nucleotides not matched to a gene: 16. CDR3 length equals 17 residues. Drawing the rest from reference TRBV18 and TRBJ1-2, the complete variable domain is NAGVMQNPRHLVRRRGQEARLRCSPMKGHSHVYWYRQLPEEGLKFMVYLQKENIIDESGMPKERFSAEFPKEGPSILRIQQVVRGDSAAYFCASSPHPSLTGKDGYTFGSGTRLTVV.